The 27 T cell receptor beta chains reported below all come from one sample, sequenced in a study of follicular helper T cells after annual influenza vaccination. This table comes from immunoSEQ multiplex PCR, and its TCRdb copy is limited to in-frame clones, with some not included. The table has hundreds of clones, around 81% seen once. Time point here: 2015-2016 season, 7 days after influenza vaccination. Sequencing used CXCR5+ CD38+ circulating T follicular helper cells from blood, obtained 7 days after influenza vaccination. Subset given: circulating Tfh, non-naive CD4+CXCR5+PD-1+ (ICOS+CD38+ or ICOS-CD38-). The receptors were sampled from an adult who received the influenza vaccine.

The V gene is TRBV19, the J gene TRBJ2-3; D not resolved. The CDR3 is 15 residues long. Between the trimmed V and J ends, which lost 5 bases and 1 base, there was a span of 13 bases. The V gene's germline CDR1 is LNHDA and CDR2 SQIVND (reference sequence). CDR3: CASSDRQHRTDTQYF. The CDR3 DNA follows: TGTGCCAGTAGTGACCGACAACACCGCACAGATACGCAGTATTTT.

The rearrangement uses TRBV21-1 and TRBJ1-3. TRBV21-1 represents a pseudogene. The CDR3 is made up of 18 amino acids. The CDR3 protein is CASSKDWRLEPSGNTIYF. CDR3 bases: TGTGCCAGCAGCAAAGATTGGAGACTGGAACCCTCTGGAAACACCATATATTTT.

The V and J genes are TRBV28 and TRBJ2-1; TRBD1 agrees at 11 bases. The CDR3 has 16 residues. Germline V lookup: CDR1 MDHEN, CDR2 SYDVKM. Trimming at V came to 8 bases and at J to 7 bases, leaving 13 bases not matched to a gene. The DNA of the CDR3 is TGTGCCAGCCAAGAGGATGGGACAGGGGGTGTGAATGAGCAGTTCTTC. It encodes CASQEDGTGGVNEQFF.

The sample holds one count of this clone. V is TRBV7-9 and J is TRBJ2-1, with unresolved D. The V gene's germline CDR1 is SEHNR and CDR2 FQNEAQ (reference sequence). Trimming stripped 5 bases from V and 8 bases from J, with 7 bases between. The CDR3 length is 11 residues. The CDR3 sequence is CASSPRHEQFF. The CDR3 DNA follows: TGTGCCAGCAGCCCCAGGCATGAGCAGTTCTTC.

This rearrangement joins TRBV5-6 to TRBJ1-4; D is unclear. The CDR3 loop spans 15 amino acids. Trimming shortened V by 2 bases and J by 2 bases, and 10 bases separated the two germline ends. CDR1 and CDR2 (germline): SGHDT, YYEEEE. CDR3 protein: CASSLVRSTNEKLFF. The CDR3 DNA reads as TGTGCCAGCAGCTTAGTCCGCAGTACTAATGAAAAACTGTTTTTT.

The V and J genes are TRBV18 and TRBJ2-1; D remains ambiguous. Germline V gene data show CDR1 as KGHSH and CDR2 as LQKENI. Trimming left V 5 bases short and J 2 bases short, with 13 bases between. This CDR3 spans 15 amino acids. CDR3 loop: CASSSQRVPYNEQFF. CDR3 DNA: TGTGCCAGCTCATCCCAAAGGGTCCCCTACAATGAGCAGTTCTTC.

The chain has TRBV20-1 and TRBJ2-3; D remains unclear. The CDR3 has 11 amino acids. Trimming removed 0 bases from V and 14 bases from J, with 12 bases in between. Germline CDR1 is DFQATT and CDR2 is SNEGSKA (reference sequence). The CDR3 nucleotides read TGCAGTGCTAGAGATGGTCAGCATCCGTATTTT. Residues: CSARDGQHPYF.

The chain uses TRBV30 and TRBJ1-3; unclear D gene. The CDR3 extends over 12 amino acids. V shed 1 base and J shed 1 base, with 2 bases lying between them. CDR1 is GTSNPN, CDR2 SVGIG, per germline (reference sequence). DNA for the CDR3: TGTGCCTGGAGTGCTTCTGGAAACACCATATATTTT. Translating it yields CAWSASGNTIYF.

The CDR3 sequence is CASSYSDGKNIQYF. CDR3 nucleotide sequence: TGTGCCAGCAGTTACTCGGACGGCAAAAACATTCAGTACTTC. The chain employs TRBV6-5 and TRBJ2-4; D is unresolved. V was pared by 0 bases and J by 3 bases, with 6 bases between. The CDR3 is 14 amino acids. CDR1 and CDR2 from the germline V gene are MNHEY and SVGAGI.

The chain has TRBV6-5 and TRBJ2-2; 7 positions match TRBD2. The CDR3 loop spans 14 amino acids. CDR1 is MNHEY, CDR2 SVGAGI, per germline. J gave up 3 bases and V 10 bases, and 8 bases lay outside the gene matches. The CDR3 loop reads CATKRGRHTGELFF. The CDR3, as DNA: TGTGCCACCAAGCGGGGACGGCACACCGGGGAGCTGTTTTTT.

This chain uses TRBV7-2 with TRBJ2-7; D possibly matches TRBD1 or TRBD2 (5 bases each). There are 13 residues in the CDR3. Trimming pared 5 bases from V and 7 bases from J, leaving 15 bases between. Germline V gene data show CDR1 as SGHTA and CDR2 as FQGNSA. The DNA of the CDR3 is TGTGCCAGCAGCAGTACCAGTGAGGGGGAGCAGTACTTC. Protein sequence: CASSSTSEGEQYF.

This chain uses TRBV2 with TRBJ2-6; 7 bases are a match to TRBD1. The V and J ends lost 6 bases and 2 bases, in that order; junction bases with no gene match: 4. The germline gives CDR1 SNHLY, CDR2 FYNNEI. There are 15 residues in the CDR3. In DNA form, the CDR3 reads TGTGCCAGCAGGGCCCAGGGGGCTGGGGCCAACGTCCTGACTTTC. Translation: CASRAQGAGANVLTF.

This clone was seen once. The chain couples TRBV5-4 to TRBJ1-2, with 8 bases identical to TRBD1. The CDR3 runs to 13 residues. V trimming: 1 base; J trimming: 5 bases; junction bases outside the gene matches: 1. Germline assignment: CDR1 SGHNT and CDR2 YYREEE (reference sequence). CDR3 protein: CASSLQGAYGYTF. CDR3 nucleotide sequence: TGTGCCAGCAGCTTGCAGGGGGCTTATGGCTACACCTTC.

The genes are TRBV7-2 and TRBJ2-1; TRBD2 agrees at 8 bases. J lost 4 bases, V lost 4 bases, and 9 bases had no gene match. The CDR3 is 16 residues long. Germline V CDR1 and CDR2: SGHTA, FQGNSA. CDR3 coding DNA: TGTGCCAGCAGCTCAAGTTATAGCGGGGAGTACAATGAGCAGTTCTTC. It specifies CASSSSYSGEYNEQFF.

This clone was found a few times. The chain is built from TRBV7-3 and TRBJ1-1; D possibly corresponds to TRBD1 (6 bases). The CDR3 runs to 13 residues. Per germline, CDR1 SGHTA and CDR2 FQGTGA. V was shortened by 5 bases and J by 6 bases, with 13 bases between the two germline ends. The CDR3 sequence is CASSRDRMSEAFF. CDR3 nucleotides: TGTGCCAGCAGCCGAGACAGGATGTCTGAAGCTTTCTTT.

This rearrangement joins TRBV7-6 to TRBJ2-7; perhaps TRBD2 as D (5 bases). The length of the CDR3 is 13 residues. The germline V gene has CDR1 SGHVS and CDR2 FNYEAQ. The ends were cut back, 5 bases at V and 2 bases at J, with 10 bases in the middle. The chain's CDR3 is CASSMGVTYEQYF. CDR3 nucleotides: TGTGCCAGCAGCATGGGAGTCACCTACGAGCAGTACTTC.

This clone was seen a few times. The CDR3 DNA follows: TGTGCCAGCAGCCCCTACGGGACTAGCACTGCCTACGAGCAGTACTTC. Translated, it gives CASSPYGTSTAYEQYF. The chain joins TRBV11-2 to TRBJ2-7; TRBD2 matches at 9 bases. V shed 5 bases, J shed 2 bases, and the junction held 10 bases outside the gene matches. Germline V gene lookup returns CDR1 SGHAT and CDR2 FQNNGV. The CDR3 spans 16 residues.

V usage is TRBV19 and J usage is TRBJ1-2; D uncertain. The CDR3 is 13 residues long. V lost 5 bases and J 3 bases, leaving 10 bases between the germline ends. CDR1 and CDR2 (germline): LNHDA, SQIVND (reference sequence). CDR3 loop: CASSYSGDYGYTF. The CDR3 DNA sequence: TGTGCCAGTAGTTATAGTGGGGACTATGGCTACACCTTC.

The V and J genes are TRBV29-1 and TRBJ1-2, with 7 bases aligning to TRBD1. Germline V gene data show CDR1 as SQVTM and CDR2 as ANQGSEA. CDR3 length: 12 amino acids. V dropped 3 bases and J dropped 6; count of bases not matched to a gene: 4. The CDR3 DNA reads TGCAGCGTTGATCGGACAGGAGATGGCTACACCTTC. The encoded protein is CSVDRTGDGYTF.

V gene TRBV4-1 combines with J gene TRBJ2-7; 8 positions match TRBD2. Germline CDR1 is MGHRA and CDR2 is YSYEKL. J gave up 2 bases and V 0 bases, and 6 bases lay outside the gene matches. This CDR3 is built from 16 residues. CDR3 residues: CASSQESTSETYEQYF. CDR3 in DNA: TGCGCCAGCAGCCAAGAATCGACTAGCGAGACCTACGAGCAGTACTTC.

The chain is built from TRBV1 and TRBJ1-4; the listed D gene, TRBD1, was not tested against the DNA. TRBV1 is noted as a pseudogene. The CDR3 is made up of 14 amino acids. The CDR3 bases are TGCACCAGCACCCGACAGGGGACTAATGAAAAACTGTTTTTT. Translation: CTSTRQGTNEKLFF.

This clone was observed once. The chain has TRBV7-9 and TRBJ2-5; 7 positions agree with TRBD2. The germline gives CDR1 SEHNR, CDR2 FQNEAQ (reference sequence). Trimming took 2 bases from V and 4 from J; bases not matched to a gene: 7. The CDR3 length is 15 residues. CDR3 in amino acids: CASSLIRTSIETQYF. In nucleotides, the CDR3 is TGTGCCAGCAGCTTAATCCGGACTAGTATAGAGACCCAGTACTTC.

The V and J genes are TRBV18 and TRBJ1-3, with D perhaps matching TRBD1 (5 bases). V was pared by 2 bases and J by 2 bases, with 13 bases between. CDR3 length equals 16 residues. Per germline, CDR1 KGHSH and CDR2 LQKENI. The CDR3 loop is CASSPSMGGTGNTIYF. The CDR3 DNA follows: TGTGCCAGCTCACCATCCATGGGGGGTACTGGAAACACCATATATTTT.

The chain carries TRBV19 and TRBJ1-5; TRBD1 might be the D (5 bases). This CDR3 is built from 15 residues. CDR1 LNHDA and CDR2 SQIVND come from the germline V gene (reference sequence). V was clipped by 5 bases and J by 0 bases, with 11 bases between them. The CDR3 loop is CASSAGRDSNQPQHF. In nucleotides, the CDR3 is TGTGCCAGTAGTGCCGGCAGGGATAGCAATCAGCCCCAGCATTTT.

The V and J genes are TRBV5-4 and TRBJ1-1; 7 nucleotides line up with TRBD1. The CDR3 is 13 residues long. Germline trimming cut 4 bases from V and 3 bases from J; bases unmatched to any gene: 3. The germline gives CDR1 SGHNT, CDR2 YYREEE (reference sequence). The CDR3 nucleotides are TGTGCCAGCAGCCACGACAGGGACACTGAAGCTTTCTTT. It codes for CASSHDRDTEAFF.

J is TRBJ2-1 and V is TRBV18; the D is unclear. Germline V CDR1 and CDR2: KGHSH, LQKENI. The CDR3 totals 15 residues. Trimming left V 3 bases short and J 0 bases short, with 9 bases between. This CDR3 is CASSPDGFSYNEQFF. CDR3 nucleotides: TGTGCCAGCTCACCGGACGGCTTCTCCTACAATGAGCAGTTCTTC.

This chain connects TRBV5-1 to TRBJ1-2; 8 bases are a match to TRBD1. In germline, CDR1 is SGHRS, CDR2 YFSETQ. Trimming took 3 bases from V and 4 from J; bases not matched to a gene: 8. The CDR3 extends over 15 amino acids. The CDR3 here is CASSSRTGTGYGYTF. In nucleotides, the CDR3 is TGCGCCAGCAGCTCCCGCACCGGGACAGGCTATGGCTACACCTTC.